This T cell receptor beta chain was sequenced in a study of T cell changes during pregnancy in multiple sclerosis. The CDR3 contains 15 residues. The germline V gene encodes CDR1 SGHTS and CDR2 YDEGEE. V shed 5 bases, J shed 3 bases, and the junction held 7 bases outside the gene matches. Using immunoSEQ multiplex PCR, the repertoire was profiled, and TCRdb retains in-frame clones only, with some absent. Among about 70,000 clones listed, more than 85% were seen once. This clone appeared a single time. The receptor was isolated from a female donor with multiple sclerosis, enrolled in a pregnancy study. The specimen comprised peripheral blood, sampled in the first trimester of pregnancy. The chain joins TRBV5-8 to TRBJ2-2, with 7 bases fitting TRBD1. CDR3 amino acids: CASRPGTVDTGELFF. The CDR3 region has the DNA TGTGCCAGCAGACCCGGGACAGTCGACACCGGGGAGCTGTTTTTT. Supplemented by reference TRBV5-8 and TRBJ2-2, the full variable domain reads EAGVTQSPTHLIKTRGQQATLRCSPISGHTSVYWYQQALGLGLQFLLWYDEGEERNRGNFPPRFSGRQFPNYSSELNVNALELEDSALYLCASRPGTVDTGELFFGEGSRLTVL.